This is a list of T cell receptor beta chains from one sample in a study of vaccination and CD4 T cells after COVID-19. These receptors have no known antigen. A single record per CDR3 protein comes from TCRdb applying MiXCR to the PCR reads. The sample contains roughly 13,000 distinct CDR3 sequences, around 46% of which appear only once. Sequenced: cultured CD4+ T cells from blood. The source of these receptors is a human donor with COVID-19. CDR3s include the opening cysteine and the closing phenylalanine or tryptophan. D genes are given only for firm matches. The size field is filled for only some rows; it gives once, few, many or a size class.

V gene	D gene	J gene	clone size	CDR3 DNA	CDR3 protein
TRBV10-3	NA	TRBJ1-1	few	TGTGCCATCAGTCCCAGTGGGGGTGATAACACTGAAGCTTTCTTT	CAISPSGGDNTEAFF
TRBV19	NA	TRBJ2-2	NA	TGTGCCAGTAGTATAGCCGGAACCGGGGAGCTGTTTTTT	CASSIAGTGELFF
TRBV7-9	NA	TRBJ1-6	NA	TGTGCCAGCAGCACCCGGACAGTAATATTTTCACCCCTCCACTTT	CASSTRTVIFSPLHF
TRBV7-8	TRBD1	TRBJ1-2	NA	TGTGCCAGCAGCTTGGTGGAAGGGGGCACCTATGGCTACACCTTC	CASSLVEGGTYGYTF
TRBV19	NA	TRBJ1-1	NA	TGTGCCAGTAGTATAGCCGCCCTTTGGGGCACTGAAGCTTTCTTT	CASSIAALWGTEAFF
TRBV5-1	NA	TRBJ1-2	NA	TGCGCCAGCAGCCCAAACCCCGACGCGGGCCACAATGGCTACACCTTC	CASSPNPDAGHNGYTF
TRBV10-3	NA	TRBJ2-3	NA	TGTGCCTCGCAAGGGGCAGACTACACAGATACGCAGTATTTT	CASQGADYTDTQYF
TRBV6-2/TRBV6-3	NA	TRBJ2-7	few	TGTGCCAGCAGTTACCAGGGCAGGTTAATCTACGAGCAGTACTTC	CASSYQGRLIYEQYF
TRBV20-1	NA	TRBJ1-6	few	TGCAGTGCAAAGTACGGGAATTCCTATAATTCACCCCTCCACTTT	CSAKYGNSYNSPLHF
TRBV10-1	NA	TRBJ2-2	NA	TGCGCCAGCAGTGGAAGGGGTCGGGACACCGGGGAGCTGTTTTTT	CASSGRGRDTGELFF
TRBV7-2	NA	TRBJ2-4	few	TGTGCCAGCAGCACCCCTGCAGGGGGGGACATTCAGTACTTC	CASSTPAGGDIQYF
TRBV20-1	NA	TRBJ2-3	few	TGCAGTGCTAGATTGGACAGTCGCACAGATACGCAGTATTTT	CSARLDSRTDTQYF
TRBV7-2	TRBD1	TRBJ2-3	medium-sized	TGTGCCAGCAGCTCGGGACAGGTTATAGATACGCAGTATTTT	CASSSGQVIDTQYF
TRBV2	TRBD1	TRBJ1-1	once	TGTGCCAGCAATGACAGGGCCTTTACCCGACAAGAAGCTTTCTTT	CASNDRAFTRQEAFF
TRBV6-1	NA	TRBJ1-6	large	TGTGCCAGCAGTGGGGCCCCCGGGAATTCACCCCTCCACTTT	CASSGAPGNSPLHF
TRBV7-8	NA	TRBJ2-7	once	TGTGCCAGCAGGGAAGGGAACGAGCAGTACTTC	CASREGNEQYF
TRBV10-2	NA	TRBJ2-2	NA	TGCGCCAGCAGTGAGTCTGGTGCACTCGGGGAGCTGTTTTTT	CASSESGALGELFF
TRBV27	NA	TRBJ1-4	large	TGTGCCAGCAGTTTATCTGGGATAGGGAATGAAAAACTGTTTTTT	CASSLSGIGNEKLFF
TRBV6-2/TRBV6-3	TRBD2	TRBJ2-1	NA	TGTGCCAGCGGATTAGGAGCGGGGAGCTCCTACAATGAGCAGTTCTTC	CASGLGAGSSYNEQFF
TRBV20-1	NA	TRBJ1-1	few	TGCAGTGCCCTACCCGGGGGCACTGAAGCTTTCTTT	CSALPGGTEAFF
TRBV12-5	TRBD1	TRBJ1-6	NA	TGTGCTAGTGGTTTGGGGGACAGGGAGAATTCACCCCTCCACTTT	CASGLGDRENSPLHF
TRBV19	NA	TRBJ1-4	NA	TGTGCCAGTAGAGACGGTTGGATCCGGGACACCGGTGAAAAACTGTTTTTT	CASRDGWIRDTGEKLFF